Listed below are T cell receptor beta chains from one sample, sequenced in a study of OX40 agonist ivuxolimab in advanced cancers. Clones were sequenced by immunoSEQ multiplex PCR, and TCRdb holds only the in-frame ones, with some missing. The sample includes 65,000 or so clones, more than 75% of them seen just once. The source was CD4+ or CD8+ T cells sorted from blood, collected in a trial of the OX40 agonist ivuxolimab. The receptors were gathered from an adult with an advanced solid tumor such as melanoma, head and neck, liver or kidney cancer. CDR3s include the opening cysteine and the closing phenylalanine or tryptophan. The D gene is left open where the match is weak.

v_gene	d_gene	j_gene	CDR3aa
TRBV5-6	TRBD1	TRBJ2-1	CASSSTARGLYNEQFF
TRBV2	NA	TRBJ2-5	CASNLGVGGVQETQYF
TRBV7-2	NA	TRBJ2-2	CASSLTQGSYTGELFF
TRBV29-1	TRBD1	TRBJ2-7	CSVEEQRQGLAEQYF
TRBV11-2	NA	TRBJ2-7	CASSLTPDGSYEQYF
TRBV7-8	NA	TRBJ1-1	CASLARVDSAEAFF
TRBV6-5	NA	TRBJ2-5	CASSYPGQETQYF
TRBV7-2	NA	TRBJ1-3	CASSLVFESGNTIYF
TRBV18	NA	TRBJ2-7	CASSPRTPMGEQYF
TRBV5-4	NA	TRBJ2-1	CASSLGGSSYNEQFF
TRBV2	NA	TRBJ2-3	CASMIGRVADTQYF
TRBV7-8	TRBD2	TRBJ2-5	CASTKMGRGGSETQYF
TRBV18	NA	TRBJ1-2	CASSLAPMGEINVGYTF
TRBV9	NA	TRBJ2-5	CASSVDVTTRVETQYF
TRBV15	NA	TRBJ1-5	CATSRDLGGTYSNQPQHF
TRBV10-3	TRBD2	TRBJ2-2	CAIRAGRDTGELFF
TRBV2	NA	TRBJ1-2	CASTDLRGRGGYTF
TRBV18	NA	TRBJ1-3	CASSPLKQGGNTIYF
TRBV29-1	NA	TRBJ2-2	CSVRGDGRYTGELFF
TRBV29-1	TRBD1	TRBJ1-2	CSTPKGAANYGYTF
TRBV29-1	TRBD2	TRBJ2-2	CSVLGLGVGELFF
TRBV2	TRBD2	TRBJ2-7	CARRTSGSLEQYF
TRBV7-9	TRBD1	TRBJ2-7	CASRPPGTGGEQYF
TRBV6-4	TRBD2	TRBJ2-3	CASSAGLVTDTQYF
TRBV5-1	TRBD1	TRBJ1-3	CASSMTGEGNTIYF
TRBV4-3	NA	TRBJ1-5	CASSQRRGDQPQHF
TRBV18	NA	TRBJ1-2	CASSPRSDYGYTF
TRBV6-1	NA	TRBJ1-5	CASVHGSDQPQHF
TRBV6-6	NA	TRBJ1-6	CASSYEGPSPLHF
TRBV13	NA	TRBJ2-7	CASSLVPPYEQYF
TRBV9	NA	TRBJ2-3	CASSPHDSTDTQYF
TRBV10-2	NA	TRBJ2-7	CASSEVGLTHEQYF
TRBV7-6	NA	TRBJ2-2	CASSAEVGTNTGELFF
TRBV30	TRBD2	TRBJ2-5	CAWTRGGTPGETQYF
TRBV7-3	NA	TRBJ2-1	CASSPVGGTYNEQFF
TRBV9	NA	TRBJ1-1	CASSVVGTREAFF
TRBV19	NA	TRBJ2-3	CASSIEDTQYF
TRBV6-5	NA	TRBJ1-2	CASRSYGGGLNGYTF
TRBV9	NA	TRBJ2-1	CASSVSPQGEQFF
TRBV4-3	NA	TRBJ1-1	CASSRQETNTEAFF
TRBV5-6	NA	TRBJ1-5	CASSLTTGGRTQHF
TRBV19	NA	TRBJ1-5	CASSNRRPSNQPQHF
TRBV18	NA	TRBJ2-2	CASSPREADTGELFF
TRBV10-3	NA	TRBJ2-7	CAISGTDTSYEQYF
TRBV19	TRBD1	TRBJ2-7	CASRARQGNYEQYF
TRBV4-3	NA	TRBJ2-3	CASSQDPRDTQYF
TRBV9	TRBD2	TRBJ2-7	CASSVNPGGDEQYF
TRBV2	NA	TRBJ1-3	CASSPGGSGNTIYF
TRBV12-5	NA	TRBJ2-1	CASAPRGQHEQFF
TRBV27	NA	TRBJ1-1	CASSTWAATEAFF
TRBV25-1	TRBD1	TRBJ2-7	CASSGKTGGPSYEQYF
TRBV30	NA	TRBJ1-5	CAWSRDRNQPQHF
TRBV5-6	NA	TRBJ2-3	CASSKTADTQYF
TRBV7-9	TRBD2	TRBJ2-5	CATSWDYKETQYF
TRBV29-1	NA	TRBJ2-5	CSVVQGSETQYF
TRBV4-2	TRBD1	TRBJ1-2	CASSQDRTGGPRGYTF
TRBV2	NA	TRBJ1-5	CASSAHRSAQPQHF
TRBV19	NA	TRBJ2-6	CASSESGGANVLTF
TRBV5-5	NA	TRBJ1-3	CASSLPGASGNTIYF
TRBV5-1	NA	TRBJ1-2	CASSLETAANYGYTF